This TCR beta chain emerged from a study of blood T cells in healthy people across ages (dated by TCRdb to about 2015). With regard to the full study: In model experiments, template switching captured about one uniquely barcoded TCR beta cDNA molecule for every two T cells. The study measured age-related changes in TCR beta repertoire diversity using deep sequencing normalized with unique cDNA molecular identifiers. Donors were grouped into four age groups: young (average 16 years), middle-aged (39), aged (about 60) and long-lived (approximately 81). For two donors (one aged 18 to 30 and one aged 80 or older), the study analyzed two additional independent replicas of 1 million unique cDNA reads from the same blood draw. Donors of different ages were randomly distributed across sequencing lanes to avoid experimental bias.

In the germline V gene (reference sequence), CDR1 corresponds to DFQATT and CDR2 to SNEGSKA. The CDR3 has 13 amino acids, counting the end cysteine and phenylalanine. The CDR3 DNA has 39 bases and is translated from base 1. Systemically healthy Caucasian individuals from Russia, over 30 in total and aged roughly 6 to 95 years, were included as donors. Each donor gave 8 to 10 milliliters of peripheral blood, collected into EDTA-treated Vacutainer tubes. Ficoll-Paque density-gradient centrifugation was used to isolate PBMCs, with at least 6.5 million per sample. Trizol reagent was used to extract total RNA from the PBMCs, yielding at least 6 micrograms per sample. Naive CD45RAhigh/CD27high T cell percentages were measured by flow cytometry on a PBMC aliquot from every donor. What the authors observed across the whole study: Observed TCR beta diversity per million T cells fell roughly linearly with age, and a significant reduction was already apparent by age roughly 40. Observed TCR beta diversity correlated strongly with the percentage of naive T cells measured by flow cytometry. Compared with the aged group, the long-lived group had more naive CD4+ T cells, fewer expanded clones and increased TCR diversity, suggesting age selection. Because the CMV infection status of the donors was unknown, age-related changes in expanded clonotypes may potentially have been confounded. Total diversity estimates from one million sequenced T cells were considered lower bounds and underestimates. Conclusive comparison of naive and antigen-experienced compartments was prevented by the profiling of bulk unsorted PBMCs.

The library was made by 5' RACE. This sample was sequenced with an Illumina HiSeq 2500. A second about 6 to 11 cycle PCR used a sample-barcoded 5' primer and a J-beta primer mix. A template-switch 5' adaptor carrying 12 random nucleotides introduced a unique molecular identifier onto each TCR beta cDNA molecule. Each sample yielded at least 2.5 million CDR3-containing paired-end reads. All of the RNA was converted into first-strand cDNA using the Mint cDNA synthesis kit, with a TRBC-specific oligonucleotide serving as the primer. All cDNA was treated with uracil-DNA glycosylase and then went through a first 18-cycle PCR with the universal primers M1SS and BC2_uni_R. The study's own analysis went as follows. Normalization of each sample was performed by random selection of 1 million high-quality reads, each carrying a distinct molecular identifier. Reads with shared molecular identifiers were discarded instead of being binned into consensus sequences. MiTCR, run with a Q25 quality threshold and the strictest error-elimination algorithm, handled CDR3 identification, clonotype clustering and error correction. A nonparametric unseen species model with Euler transformation was used to estimate a lower bound on total TCR beta diversity. TCRdb redid the processing of the public reads, applying fastp at Q25 and MiXCR, and retained in-frame beta chains. Duplicate CDR3 protein sequences are folded into a single record with the most common DNA and genes. The V and J calls and clone size come from TCRdb's table, not from the authors' own analysis. The sample has about 1.5 million distinct CDR3 sequences on record, 42% of them singletons. The ten largest clones add up to under 5% of the sample.

Details on this clonotype: The antigen it recognizes is unknown. No base qualities exist here, and no much larger clone lies one base off it.

This TCR came from a woman aged 18-35 years in good health. This receptor chain uses TRBV20-1 and TRBJ2-1, with a tentative D gene TRBD2 over 6 matching bases. The last part of the DNA fits TRBJ2-7 better; the J call may be wrong. The sample consisted of blood. This receptor has the CDR3 CSAPPGVYNEQYF. In nucleotides, the sequence is TGCAGTGCTCCCCCGGGGGTTTACAATGAGCAGTACTTC.